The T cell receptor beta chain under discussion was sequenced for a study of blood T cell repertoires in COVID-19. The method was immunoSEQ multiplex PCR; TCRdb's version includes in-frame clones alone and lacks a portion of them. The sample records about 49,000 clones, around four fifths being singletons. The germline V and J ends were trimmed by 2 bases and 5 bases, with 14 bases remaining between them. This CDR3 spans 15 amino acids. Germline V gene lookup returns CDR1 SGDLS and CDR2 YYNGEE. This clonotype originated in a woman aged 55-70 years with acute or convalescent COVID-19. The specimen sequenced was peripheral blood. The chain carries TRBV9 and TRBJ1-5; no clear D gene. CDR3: CASSVGDRGHQPQHF. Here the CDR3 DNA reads TGTGCCAGCAGCGTCGGTGATCGGGGTCATCAGCCCCAGCATTTT.